This T cell receptor (beta chain) was sequenced for a study of CD8+CD57+ T cells in acquired aplastic anemia. Study-wide results and limits: Patients and controls turned out to have 25 to 35 CD8+ CDR3 sequences in common.

Germline trimming cut 5 bases from V and 3 bases from J; bases unmatched to any gene: 8. Germline V gene lookup returns CDR1 SGHVS and CDR2 FNYEAQ. This CDR3 has 15 amino acids. The table lists this clonotype with many counts. Its antigen is as yet unknown. TCR beta VDJ and CDR3 were profiled, and genomic DNA was the template. From the reads, TCRdb called clonotypes with MiXCR, one entry per CDR3 protein. The sample consists of about 160,000 distinct CDR3 sequences, around 45% of them appearing once. Sequenced input: sorted CD4+, CD8+, or CD8+CD57+ T cells (not recorded which) from PBMCs. The J gene is TRBJ2-3, the V gene TRBV7-6; 7 bases are a match to TRBD2. The receptor was isolated from a human donor in good health. CDR3 DNA sequence: TGTGCCAGCAGCCCTCGGAGCGGGGCAACAGATACGCAGTATTTT. The encoded protein is CASSPRSGATDTQYF.